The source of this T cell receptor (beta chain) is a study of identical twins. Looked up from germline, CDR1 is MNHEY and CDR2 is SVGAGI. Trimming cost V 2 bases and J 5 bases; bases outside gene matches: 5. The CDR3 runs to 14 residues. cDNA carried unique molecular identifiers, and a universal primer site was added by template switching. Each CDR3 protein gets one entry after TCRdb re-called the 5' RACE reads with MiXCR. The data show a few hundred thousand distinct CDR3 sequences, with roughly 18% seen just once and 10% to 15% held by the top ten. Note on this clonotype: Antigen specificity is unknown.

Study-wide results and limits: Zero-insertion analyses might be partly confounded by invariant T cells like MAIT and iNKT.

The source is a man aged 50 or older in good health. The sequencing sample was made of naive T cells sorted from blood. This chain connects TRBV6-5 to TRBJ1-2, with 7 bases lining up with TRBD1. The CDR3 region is CASSYPGQIYGYTF. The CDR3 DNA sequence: TGTGCCAGCAGTTACCCGGGACAGATTTATGGCTACACCTTC.